Shown below are 29 T cell receptor beta chains from a single sample sequenced in a study of T-cell memory formation after mild COVID-19. From the 5' RACE reads, TCRdb called clonotypes with MiXCR, one entry per CDR3 protein. The table has hundreds of thousands of distinct CDR3 sequences, roughly 21% seen once. The sample was PBMCs or a T cell subset sorted from them (not recorded which). Receptor source: an adult woman who had mild COVID-19 (a few samples of this study predate the infection). Cell type and time point are not known.

This clonotype appeared a few times. This sequence joins TRBV18 and TRBJ2-5; D remains unclear. The CDR3 spans 13 residues. V was pared by 4 bases and J by 5 bases, with 11 bases between. Germline V gene data show CDR1 as KGHSH and CDR2 as LQKENI. In nucleotides, the CDR3 is TGTGCCAGCTCACGTAGCAAAGGGGAGACCCAGTACTTC. This codes for CASSRSKGETQYF.

Note on this clonotype: One end of the junction does not line up with germline, which may come from a read error. This chain connects TRBV5-1 to TRBJ2-3; tentatively, D is TRBD1 or TRBD2 (6 bases each). This CDR3 comprises 15 residues. Germline V gene lookup returns CDR1 SGHRS and CDR2 YFSETQ. The CDR3 DNA is TGTGCCAGCAGCTTGGGGGGCAGCGGTACAGATACGCAGTATTTT. Its translation: CASSLGGSGTDTQYF.

This clonotype turned up a few times. This chain connects TRBV5-1 to TRBJ2-7; D gene uncertain. V lost 0 bases and J lost 2, with 9 bases in between. The V gene's germline CDR1 is SGHRS and CDR2 YFSETQ. The CDR3 is made up of 14 amino acids. The CDR3: CASSLDRWTYEQYF. Written as DNA, the CDR3 is TGCGCCAGCAGCTTGGATCGTTGGACCTACGAGCAGTACTTC.

Points on this clonotype: At one boundary the junction diverges from the germline segment, which might be a read error. This chain links TRBV12-3 or TRBV12-4 with TRBJ2-3; 10 bases line up with TRBD2. CDR3 length: 14 residues. The CDR3 reads CASKAGLASDTQYF. The CDR3 coding sequence is TGTGCAAGCAAAGCGGGACTAGCGTCAGATACGCAGTATTTT.

This clonotype was seen more than once but under ten times. V and J are TRBV4-3 and TRBJ2-5; D is perhaps TRBD1 or TRBD2 (5 bases each). The CDR3 is 16 amino acids. Trimming cost V 0 bases and J 2 bases, with 13 bases left between them. CDR1 is LGHNA, CDR2 YSLEER, per germline. The CDR3 DNA sequence: TGCGCCAGCAGCCAAGACCGAGGGACGGAACAAGAGACCCAGTACTTC. Its translation: CASSQDRGTEQETQYF.

J is TRBJ2-2 and V is TRBV9, with D tentatively TRBD1 or TRBD2 (7 bases each). The CDR3 is 16 amino acids. CDR1 SGDLS and CDR2 YYNGEE come from the germline V gene. V lost 4 bases, J lost 1 base, and 14 bases lay in between. The CDR3 sequence: CASSLRGDRNTGELFF. The CDR3 nucleotides read TGTGCCAGCAGCCTCCGGGGGGACAGGAACACCGGGGAGCTGTTTTTT.

The chain links TRBV4-1 to TRBJ2-1, with D unclear. Germline-derived CDR1 and CDR2 are MGHRA and YSYEKL. V lost 0 bases, J lost 5 bases, and 14 bases lay in between. The CDR3 is made up of 16 amino acids. This chain's CDR3 is CASSQDLSQQDNEQFF. The CDR3 region has the DNA TGCGCCAGCAGCCAAGATCTTAGCCAGCAGGACAATGAGCAGTTCTTC.

The chain carries TRBV6-1 and TRBJ2-7, with 7 bases fitting TRBD1. The CDR3 is made up of 13 amino acids. CDR1 is MNHNS and CDR2 is SASEGT in the germline V gene. Unmatched junction bases numbered 5, after V lost 7 bases and J lost 2 bases. CDR3 protein: CASKTGEAYEQYF. The CDR3 DNA sequence: TGTGCCAGCAAAACAGGGGAAGCCTACGAGCAGTACTTC.

The gene calls are TRBV7-9 and TRBJ2-7; 7 bases align to TRBD1. Germline assignment: CDR1 SEHNR and CDR2 FQNEAQ (reference sequence). The CDR3 totals 15 residues. J was trimmed by 5 bases and V by 9 bases; bases with no gene match: 16. CDR3 nucleotides: TGTGCCAGTGGGGGTTTTGAGGGGGCGCGGGACGAGCAGTACTTC. Amino acids: CASGGFEGARDEQYF.

This clonotype appeared a few times. The chain uses TRBV5-1 and TRBJ2-1, with D possibly called TRBD1 or TRBD2 (5 bases each). Looked up from germline, CDR1 is SGHRS and CDR2 is YFSETQ. V lost 1 base and J 3 bases, leaving 20 bases between the germline ends. This CDR3 spans 18 amino acids. The CDR3: CASSLSGTQVRYYNEQFF. CDR3 coding DNA: TGCGCCAGCAGCTTGAGTGGGACCCAAGTCCGGTACTACAATGAGCAGTTCTTC.

The chain combines TRBV10-3 with TRBJ1-1; D gene unclear. Trimming removed 8 bases at V and 4 bases at J, with 17 bases between. Germline-derived CDR1 and CDR2 are ENHRY and SYGVKD. CDR3 length: 14 residues. As DNA, the CDR3 is TGTGCCATCGGTTCGACTCAGGAGGGCACTGAAGCTTTCTTT. Amino acid sequence: CAIGSTQEGTEAFF.

This clonotype was recorded many times. The chain employs TRBV5-1 and TRBJ2-1, with D possibly TRBD1 on 5 matching bases. CDR3 length equals 12 residues. The V and J ends lost 2 bases and 8 bases respectively, with 8 bases between them. The germline gives CDR1 SGHRS, CDR2 YFSETQ. The CDR3 region has the DNA TGCGCCAGCAGCTTCTCCAGGGATGAGCAGTTCTTC. This sequence encodes CASSFSRDEQFF.

This clonotype was seen only a few times. The J gene is TRBJ2-3, the V gene TRBV4-1; 11 nucleotides align to TRBD2. CDR1 MGHRA and CDR2 YSYEKL come from the germline V gene. J gave up 6 bases and V 1 base, and 9 bases lay outside the gene matches. This CDR3 has 17 amino acids. CDR3 sequence (DNA): TGCGCCAGCAGCCAAGTGGGACTAGCGGCGGATATCGATACGCAGTATTTT. Residues: CASSQVGLAADIDTQYF.

To note about this clonotype: No conserved phenylalanine or tryptophan ends this CDR3, so it is likely a read error. No DNA is shown, since the ends of the CDR3 on it are uncertain; the CDR3 is the one TCRdb lists. V is TRBV21-1 and J is TRBJ2-7; the D segment call TRBD1 is taken from the table without a DNA check. TRBV21-1 is a documented pseudogene. The CDR3 has 10 amino acids, counting both end residues. The CDR3 spells CASSSRGEGT.

The CDR3: CASSSQGSIRNNEQFF. CDR3 sequence (DNA): TGTGCCAGTAGTTCTCAGGGGAGTATAAGGAACAATGAGCAGTTCTTC. The rearrangement uses TRBV19 and TRBJ2-1, with D perhaps matching TRBD1 (6 bases). This CDR3 has 16 amino acids. Germline CDR1 is LNHDA and CDR2 is SQIVND (reference sequence). Trimming removed 5 bases from V and 5 bases from J, with 19 bases in between.

The chain carries TRBV12-3 or TRBV12-4 and TRBJ2-2; a possible D gene is TRBD2 (5 bases). Trimming stripped 3 bases from V and 7 bases from J, with 15 bases between. The CDR3 is 15 residues long. CDR3 amino acids: CASSFLTGRDGELFF. The CDR3 DNA reads TGTGCCAGCAGTTTTTTAACGGGTCGGGACGGGGAGCTGTTTTTT.

The chain carries TRBV9 and TRBJ1-3, with D possibly being TRBD1 (6 bases). V shed 4 bases and J shed 5 bases, with 16 bases lying between them. CDR3 length equals 15 residues. CDR1 is SGDLS, CDR2 YYNGEE, per germline. CDR3 DNA: TGTGCCAGCAGCCCCCCCAGGGGCTCAAGAAACACCATATATTTT. Protein product: CASSPPRGSRNTIYF.

The chain links TRBV7-2 to TRBJ1-4; possibly TRBD1 for D (5 bases). Germline CDR1 and CDR2: SGHTA and FQGNSA. Trimming cost V 5 bases and J 6 bases, with 10 bases left between them. This CDR3 contains 13 residues. In DNA, the CDR3 is TGTGCCAGCAGCCTAGGACACGATGAAAAACTGTTTTTT. The encoded protein is CASSLGHDEKLFF.

The chain employs TRBV6-2 or TRBV6-3 and TRBJ2-1; 12 nucleotides align to TRBD2. The germline V gene has CDR1 MNHEY and CDR2 SVGEGT. The CDR3 consists of 20 residues. The trim removed 3 bases at V and 10 bases at J, leaving 22 bases unmatched. The CDR3 nucleotides read TGTGCCAGCAGTTATCGGTCTCCCGGGACTAGCGGGTTCCGGCCCGCAGAGCAGTTCTTC. This translates into CASSYRSPGTSGFRPAEQFF.

This clonotype was counted between two and nine times. The gene calls are TRBV6-5 and TRBJ1-3, with a weak D call TRBD1 (6 bases). The CDR3 extends over 16 amino acids. Between the trimmed V and J ends, which lost 0 bases and 8 bases, there was a span of 17 bases. Looked up from germline, CDR1 is MNHEY and CDR2 is SVGAGI. For the CDR3, the DNA is TGTGCCAGCAGTTACTCGTCCCAGGACAGTGTTTACACCATATATTTT. It translates to CASSYSSQDSVYTIYF.

The rearrangement joins TRBV4-1 to TRBJ1-2; 12 bases fit TRBD1. The junction had 7 bases not matched to a gene; V was cut back by 0 bases and J by 5 bases. Germline V gene data show CDR1 as MGHRA and CDR2 as YSYEKL. This CDR3 spans 17 amino acids. The CDR3 DNA follows: TGCGCCAGCAGCCAAGATCCCGGGACAGGGGGCTGGTATGGCTACACCTTC. It codes for CASSQDPGTGGWYGYTF.

The sample holds many counts of this clonotype. CDR3 nucleotide sequence: TGTGCCAGCAGCGGGACCCACTATGGCTACACCTTC. Amino acids: CASSGTHYGYTF. The chain is built from TRBV12-3 or TRBV12-4 and TRBJ1-2; D perhaps matches TRBD1 (5 bases). Deletions cut 6 bases from V and 3 bases from J, with 8 bases between. The CDR3 totals 12 residues.

This chain uses TRBV24-1 with TRBJ2-7; D could derive from TRBD1 or TRBD2 (5 bases each). Germline lookup yields CDR1 KGHDR and CDR2 SFDVKD. The CDR3 spans 15 residues. Trimming removed 3 bases from V and 1 base from J, with 12 bases in between. CDR3 region: CATSDPGGGSYEQYF. In DNA form, the CDR3 reads TGTGCCACCAGTGATCCAGGTGGGGGATCCTACGAGCAGTACTTC.

The chain carries TRBV7-9 and TRBJ1-2, with TRBD1 matching over 8 bases. The CDR3 extends over 14 amino acids. The germline CDR1 and CDR2 sequences are SEHNR and FQNEAQ (reference sequence). The V segment lost 1 base and the J segment 8 bases; nucleotides outside the gene matches: 6. CDR3 sequence reads: CASSLDQGASGYTF. Here the CDR3 DNA reads TGTGCCAGCAGCTTAGACCAGGGGGCAAGCGGCTACACCTTC. The entire variable domain, with the rest obtained from reference TRBV7-9 and TRBJ1-2, is as follows: DTGVSQNPRHKITKRGQNVTFRCDPISEHNRLYWYRQTLGQGPEFLTYFQNEAQLEKSRLLSDRFSAERPKGSFSTLEIQRTEQGDSAMYLCASSLDQGASGYTFGSGTRLTVV.

This clonotype has ten or more counts. V and J are TRBV7-3 and TRBJ2-1; 7 bases map to TRBD2. Trimming took 6 bases from V and 6 from J; bases not matched to a gene: 2. This CDR3 has 12 residues. CDR1 and CDR2 from the germline V gene are SGHTA and FQGTGA. CDR3 amino acids: CASSGGGNEQFF. The CDR3 DNA sequence: TGTGCCAGCAGTGGCGGGGGCAATGAGCAGTTCTTC.

This chain joins TRBV6-5 and TRBJ1-2; a weak D match, TRBD1 (6 bases). The CDR3 has 17 amino acids. The ends were cut back, 5 bases at V and 3 bases at J, with 22 bases in the middle. Germline V CDR1 and CDR2: MNHEY, SVGAGI. The CDR3 reads CASSPSPGATPYYGYTF. The CDR3 DNA reads as TGTGCCAGCAGTCCTTCTCCAGGGGCCACCCCCTACTATGGCTACACCTTC.

In its sample, this clonotype was seen a few times. The chain employs TRBV4-2 and TRBJ2-1, with 12 bases fitting TRBD2. Per germline, CDR1 LGHNA and CDR2 YNFKEQ. CDR3 length: 19 amino acids. Germline trimming cut 4 bases from V and 4 bases from J; bases unmatched to any gene: 14. CDR3 in amino acids: CASSLSTASGGASYNEQFF. The CDR3 DNA reads as TGTGCCAGCAGCCTATCAACCGCTAGCGGGGGGGCTTCATACAATGAGCAGTTCTTC.

This clonotype was found once. The genes are TRBV9 and TRBJ2-3; D call uncertain. Trimming cost V 4 bases and J 2 bases, with 17 bases left between them. The CDR3 consists of 16 residues. The V gene's germline CDR1 is SGDLS and CDR2 YYNGEE. CDR3 region: CASSLTIVPNTDTQYF. The CDR3 DNA reads TGTGCCAGCAGCCTGACAATAGTTCCGAACACAGATACGCAGTATTTT.

This clonotype was seen a few times. V and J are TRBV15 and TRBJ2-1; no clear D. The germline CDR1 and CDR2 sequences are LNHNV and YYDKDF (reference sequence). The CDR3 is 12 amino acids. V shed 1 base and J shed 7 bases, with 5 bases lying between them. CDR3 in amino acids: CATSRVVNEQFF. The CDR3 region has the DNA TGTGCCACCAGCAGAGTAGTGAATGAGCAGTTCTTC. Variable domain in full (rest from reference TRBV15 and TRBJ2-1): DAMVIQNPRYQVTQFGKPVTLSCSQTLNHNVMYWYQQKSSQAPKLLFHYYDKDFNNEADTPDNFQSRRPNTSFCFLDIRSPGLGDTAMYLCATSRVVNEQFFGPGTRLTVL.